Below are 25 T cell receptor beta chains sequenced from a single sample in a study of cytomegalovirus exposure and HLA in healthy donors. Primers for the PCR totalled 60 Vbeta and 13 Jbeta. Sequencing was performed with immunoSEQ multiplex PCR; in TCRdb, only in-frame clones are kept and a portion is missing. The sample gives some 150,000 clones, around four fifths of which show up once; around 3.1% is in the top ten. Material for sequencing was PBMCs. The receptor source for this set is a female donor in good health and CMV-seronegative.

This chain joins TRBV2 and TRBJ2-5; D gene ambiguous. The CDR3 is made up of 14 amino acids. The germline V gene has CDR1 SNHLY and CDR2 FYNNEI. The V end was cut by 4 bases, the J end by 5 bases, with 14 bases between. CDR3 in DNA: TGTGCCAGCAGTGCCCTGGTTCTAGGCGAGACCCAGTACTTC. This encodes CASSALVLGETQYF.

The chain links TRBV19 to TRBJ2-7, with 8 positions matching TRBD1. CDR1 is LNHDA and CDR2 is SQIVND in the germline V gene (reference sequence). The ends lost 6 bases at V and 1 base at J; junction bases unmatched: 8. The CDR3 has 15 amino acids. This CDR3 reads CASSRTGKRSYEQYF. The CDR3 nucleotides are TGTGCCAGTAGCCGGACAGGGAAGAGGTCCTACGAGCAGTACTTC.

The rearrangement links TRBV28 to TRBJ2-1; 8 nucleotides agree with TRBD2. The junction had 6 bases not matched to a gene; V was cut back by 4 bases and J by 1 base. Germline CDR1 reads MDHEN; CDR2 reads SYDVKM. CDR3 size: 16 residues. DNA for the CDR3: TGTGCCAGCAGTTCCAAAACTAGCGGATCCTACAATGAGCAGTTCTTC. Protein product: CASSSKTSGSYNEQFF.

This chain joins TRBV15 and TRBJ2-2, with a possible D match to TRBD2 (6 bases). Germline V lookup: CDR1 LNHNV, CDR2 YYDKDF (reference sequence). The length of the CDR3 is 18 residues. With 0 bases removed from V and 5 bases from J, the gap between germline ends came to 19 bases. CDR3 in amino acids: CATSRDRAGGGLTGELFF. CDR3 DNA: TGTGCCACCAGCAGAGATCGGGCAGGAGGAGGGCTGACCGGGGAGCTGTTTTTT.

This chain links TRBV5-1 with TRBJ1-1, with D uncertain. Per the germline V gene, CDR1 is SGHRS and CDR2 is YFSETQ. Trimming took off 3 bases at V and 4 bases at J, with 10 bases between the two ends. The CDR3 runs 13 residues. CDR3 protein: CASSSGYRTEAFF. CDR3 nucleotides: TGCGCCAGCAGCTCGGGGTATCGCACTGAAGCTTTCTTT.

This sequence joins TRBV28 and TRBJ2-2; 8 bases match TRBD2. CDR3 length equals 17 residues. The germline gives CDR1 MDHEN, CDR2 SYDVKM. J was trimmed by 5 bases and V by 6 bases; bases with no gene match: 14. DNA for the CDR3: TGTGCCAGCAGACGCCCCCCCAGCGGGAGAGAAACCGGGGAGCTGTTTTTT. It codes for CASRRPPSGRETGELFF. The full variable domain, with the rest looked up from reference TRBV28 and TRBJ2-2, is DVKVTQSSRYLVKRTGEKVFLECVQDMDHENMFWYRQDPGLGLRLIYFSYDVKMKEKGDIPEGYSVSREKKERFSLILESASTNQTSMYLCASRRPPSGRETGELFFGEGSRLTVL.

This clone showed up just once. The genes are TRBV19 and TRBJ1-5; D is possibly TRBD1 (5 bases). The germline V gene encodes CDR1 LNHDA and CDR2 SQIVND (reference sequence). The CDR3 contains 18 residues. Trimming cost V 1 base and J 2 bases, with 18 bases left between them. In nucleotides, the CDR3 is TGTGCCAGTAGTATAGTAGACAGTCTAATAATGCGCAATCAGCCCCAGCATTTT. Protein sequence: CASSIVDSLIMRNQPQHF.

This chain links TRBV19 with TRBJ2-7; the match to TRBD2 covers 7 bases. The CDR3 length is 15 residues. Germline CDR1 and CDR2: LNHDA and SQIVND (reference sequence). The V gene end was trimmed by 6 bases and the J gene end by 5 bases; junction bases not matched to a gene: 13. Here the CDR3 reads CASRPLGSGNNEQYF. The CDR3 nucleotides read TGTGCCAGTAGACCCCTTGGCAGCGGGAATAACGAGCAGTACTTC.

The gene calls are TRBV6-5 and TRBJ1-3, with 7 bases matching TRBD1. This CDR3 comprises 14 residues. V dropped 6 bases and J dropped 1; count of bases not matched to a gene: 3. Looked up from germline, CDR1 is MNHEY and CDR2 is SVGAGI. This CDR3 reads CASSRDRSGNTIYF. CDR3 sequence (DNA): TGTGCCAGCAGCCGGGACAGATCTGGAAACACCATATATTTT.

This clone was detected only a few times. The chain has TRBV19 and TRBJ1-6, with D possibly matching TRBD1 (6 bases). Germline CDR1 and CDR2: LNHDA and SQIVND (reference sequence). The CDR3 covers 15 residues. Trimming removed 6 bases from V and 10 bases from J, with 19 bases in between. CDR3 protein: CASSGIQGIGSPLHF. Here the CDR3 DNA reads TGTGCCAGTAGCGGGATACAGGGAATTGGGTCACCCCTCCACTTT.

The table lists this clone with a count of one. V usage is TRBV28 and J usage is TRBJ1-4; 9 bases fit TRBD1. This CDR3 is built from 17 residues. J lost 0 bases, V lost 5 bases, and 7 bases had no gene match. Germline values: CDR1 MDHEN, CDR2 SYDVKM. The DNA of the CDR3 is TGTGCCAGCAGTCAGCCGGGACAGGGAGCAACTAATGAAAAACTGTTTTTT. Translated: CASSQPGQGATNEKLFF. Using reference TRBV28 and TRBJ1-4 for the parts outside the CDR3, the full variable domain is DVKVTQSSRYLVKRTGEKVFLECVQDMDHENMFWYRQDPGLGLRLIYFSYDVKMKEKGDIPEGYSVSREKKERFSLILESASTNQTSMYLCASSQPGQGATNEKLFFGSGTQLSVL.

V usage is TRBV5-8 and J usage is TRBJ2-7, with a weak D call TRBD2 (6 bases). V dropped 1 base and J dropped 7 bases, with 18 bases sitting between them. The germline V gene has CDR1 SGHTS and CDR2 YDEGEE. The CDR3 spans 15 residues. The CDR3 nucleotides read TGTGCCAGCAGCTTGACCGGGACTGGGACCCTGGAGCAGTACTTC. Translation gives CASSLTGTGTLEQYF.

The chain has TRBV29-1 and TRBJ1-3, with D unresolved. The V end was cut by 3 bases, the J end by 4 bases, with 10 bases between. CDR1 is SQVTM, CDR2 ANQGSEA, per germline. This CDR3 is built from 13 residues. CDR3 coding DNA: TGCAGCGTTGATTTGCGAGGGGGAAACACCATATATTTT. This encodes CSVDLRGGNTIYF.

The chain uses TRBV10-2 and TRBJ2-7; D uncertain. V was cut by 0 bases and J by 2 bases, with 11 bases left in between. Per the germline V gene, CDR1 is WSHSY and CDR2 is SAAADI. The CDR3 loop spans 15 amino acids. CDR3: CASSESRVGPYEQYF. The CDR3 DNA reads as TGCGCCAGCAGTGAGTCGAGAGTGGGCCCCTACGAGCAGTACTTC.

The genes are TRBV29-1 and TRBJ2-5; 10 positions agree with TRBD2. The CDR3 consists of 13 residues. Losses at the gene ends were 6 bases for V and 3 bases for J; bases not matched to a gene: 4. Germline V gene sequence: CDR1 SQVTM, CDR2 ANQGSEA. The CDR3 nucleotides read TGCAGCGTCCCTAGCGGGGGCGAAGAGACCCAGTACTTC. This encodes CSVPSGGEETQYF.

This clone was seen more than once but under ten times. The chain couples TRBV6-1 to TRBJ2-7, with D perhaps TRBD1 (5 bases). The V gene lost 5 bases and the J gene lost 4 bases, with 12 bases spanning the gap. This CDR3 has 13 residues. CDR1 MNHNS and CDR2 SASEGT come from the germline V gene. CDR3 amino acids: CASSFLQGYEQYF. The CDR3 nucleotides read TGTGCCAGCAGTTTCCTTCAGGGTTACGAGCAGTACTTC.

The V gene is TRBV27, the J gene TRBJ1-2; D is possibly TRBD1 (6 bases). V was cut by 10 bases and J by 0 bases, with 24 bases left in between. Germline V gives CDR1 MNHEY, CDR2 SMNVEV (reference sequence). This CDR3 has 17 residues. CDR3 nucleotide sequence: TGTGCCAACAGACCATGGACAGCCTTCCCGTCTAACTATGGCTACACCTTC. Translation gives CANRPWTAFPSNYGYTF.

This clone was recorded only once. The chain recombines TRBV5-1 with TRBJ2-5; D is possibly TRBD2 (6 bases). The J call may be incorrect, as the DNA end agrees better with TRBJ2-7. Per the germline V gene, CDR1 is SGHRS and CDR2 is YFSETQ. CDR3 size: 15 residues. The CDR3 DNA follows: TGCGCCAGCAGCTTGGTAGCCGGGAGTAAGTCCGAGCAGTACTTC. Encoded protein: CASSLVAGSKSEQYF.

CDR3 sequence: CASSPHRGGLGNQPQHF. The CDR3 nucleotides are TGTGCCAGTAGCCCCCACCGGGGGGGGCTTGGCAATCAGCCCCAGCATTTT. This chain uses TRBV19 with TRBJ1-5; a possible D gene is TRBD1 (6 bases). CDR1 and CDR2 from the germline V gene are LNHDA and SQIVND (reference sequence). V gave up 6 bases and J gave up 2 bases, with 20 bases separating them. This CDR3 contains 17 residues.

This sequence joins TRBV6-5 and TRBJ1-2; 9 bases map to TRBD1. The CDR3 contains 14 residues. Germline V gene sequence: CDR1 MNHEY, CDR2 SVGAGI. Germline trimming cut 5 bases from V and 5 bases from J; bases unmatched to any gene: 6. This CDR3 reads CASSQDRGGYGYTF. CDR3 in DNA: TGTGCCAGCAGTCAGGACAGGGGCGGGTATGGCTACACCTTC.

The chain carries TRBV4-1 and TRBJ1-3; D unclear. Germline lookup yields CDR1 MGHRA and CDR2 YSYEKL. This CDR3 is 16 amino acids long. V was trimmed by 1 base and J by 0 bases, leaving 10 bases between them. CDR3 sequence reads: CASSQAGGPSGNTIYF. CDR3 nucleotides: TGCGCCAGCAGCCAAGCGGGAGGACCCTCTGGAAACACCATATATTTT.

This clone showed up just once. The chain couples TRBV19 to TRBJ2-7; 9 bases are shared with TRBD1. V lost 2 bases, J lost 1 base, and 3 bases stayed unmatched. Per germline, CDR1 LNHDA and CDR2 SQIVND (reference sequence). The CDR3 runs 15 residues. The CDR3 nucleotides are TGTGCCAGTAGTATAAACAGGGGGCTTTCCTACGAGCAGTACTTC. This codes for CASSINRGLSYEQYF. Drawing the rest from reference TRBV19 and TRBJ2-7, the complete variable domain is DGGITQSPKYLFRKEGQNVTLSCEQNLNHDAMYWYRQDPGQGLRLIYYSQIVNDFQKGDIAEGYSVSREKKESFPLTVTSAQKNPTAFYLCASSINRGLSYEQYFGPGTRLTVT.

The chain recombines TRBV7-9 with TRBJ1-2, with 8 positions matching TRBD1. CDR3 length: 13 residues. Trimming cost V 6 bases and J 2 bases; bases outside gene matches: 2. Germline CDR1 SEHNR, CDR2 FQNEAQ (reference sequence). In DNA form, the CDR3 reads TGTGCCAGCAGGACAGGGGAAAACTATGGCTACACCTTC. The encoded protein is CASRTGENYGYTF.

This chain connects TRBV7-9 to TRBJ2-7; 7 bases agree with TRBD1. Germline CDR1 is SEHNR and CDR2 is FQNEAQ (reference sequence). This CDR3 contains 14 residues. V lost 6 bases, J lost 4 bases, and 9 bases stayed unmatched. The CDR3 sequence is CASSYSGTEYEQYF. The CDR3 region has the DNA TGTGCCAGCAGTTATTCCGGGACAGAGTACGAGCAGTACTTC. Supplemented by reference TRBV7-9 and TRBJ2-7, the full variable domain reads DTGVSQNPRHKITKRGQNVTFRCDPISEHNRLYWYRQTLGQGPEFLTYFQNEAQLEKSRLLSDRFSAERPKGSFSTLEIQRTEQGDSAMYLCASSYSGTEYEQYFGPGTRLTVT.

The rearrangement joins TRBV11-2 to TRBJ1-3; D unresolved. The germline CDR1 and CDR2 sequences are SGHAT and FQNNGV. V was cut by 1 base and J by 4 bases, with 11 bases left in between. CDR3 size: 15 residues. The CDR3 loop is CASSLGRLQGNTIYF. The CDR3 nucleotides read TGTGCCAGCAGCTTAGGTCGTCTACAGGGAAACACCATATATTTT.